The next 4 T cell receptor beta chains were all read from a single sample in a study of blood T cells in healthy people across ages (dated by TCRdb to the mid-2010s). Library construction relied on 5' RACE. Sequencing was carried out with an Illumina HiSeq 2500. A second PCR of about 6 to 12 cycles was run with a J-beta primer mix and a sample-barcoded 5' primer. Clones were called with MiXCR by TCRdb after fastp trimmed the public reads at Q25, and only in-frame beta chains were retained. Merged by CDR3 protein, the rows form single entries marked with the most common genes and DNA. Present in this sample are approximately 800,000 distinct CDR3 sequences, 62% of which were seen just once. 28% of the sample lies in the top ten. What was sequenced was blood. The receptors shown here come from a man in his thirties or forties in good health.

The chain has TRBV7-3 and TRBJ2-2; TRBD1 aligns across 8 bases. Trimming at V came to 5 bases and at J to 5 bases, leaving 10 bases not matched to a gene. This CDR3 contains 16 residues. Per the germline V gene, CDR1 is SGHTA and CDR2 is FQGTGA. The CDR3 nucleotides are TGTGCCAGCAGCCCTTATGACAGGGGTGGAACCGGGGAGCTGTTTTTT. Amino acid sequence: CASSPYDRGGTGELFF.

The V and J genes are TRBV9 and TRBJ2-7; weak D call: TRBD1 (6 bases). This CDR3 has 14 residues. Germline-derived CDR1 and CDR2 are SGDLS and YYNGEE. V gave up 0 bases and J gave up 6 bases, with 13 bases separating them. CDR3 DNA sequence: TGTGCCAGCAGCGTAGCTGATCCAGGGGTCGAGCAGTACTTC. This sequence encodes CASSVADPGVEQYF.

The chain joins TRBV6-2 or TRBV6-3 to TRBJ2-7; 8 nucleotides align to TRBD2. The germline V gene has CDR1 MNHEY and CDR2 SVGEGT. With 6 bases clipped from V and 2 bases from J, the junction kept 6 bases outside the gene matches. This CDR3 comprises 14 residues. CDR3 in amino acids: CASRSSGVPYEQYF. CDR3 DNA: TGTGCCAGCAGGAGTAGCGGGGTGCCCTACGAGCAGTACTTC.

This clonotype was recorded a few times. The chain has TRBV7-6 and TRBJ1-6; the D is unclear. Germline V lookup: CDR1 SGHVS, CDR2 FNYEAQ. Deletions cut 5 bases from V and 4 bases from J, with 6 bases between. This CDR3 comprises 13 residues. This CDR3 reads CASSGRYNSPLHF. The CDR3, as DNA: TGTGCCAGCAGCGGCAGATATAATTCACCCCTCCACTTT. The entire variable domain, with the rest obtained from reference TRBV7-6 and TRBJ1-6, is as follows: GAGVSQSPRYKVTKRGQDVALRCDPISGHVSLYWYRQALGQGPEFLTYFNYEAQQDKSGLPNDRFSAERPEGSISTLTIQRTEQRDSAMYRCASSGRYNSPLHFGNGTRLTVT.